The 27 T cell receptor beta chains in this list originate from one sample, sequenced in a study of response to subunit inactivated influenza vaccine. TCRdb reanalysed the RT-PCR reads using MiXCR and keeps one entry per CDR3 protein. The data show approximately 700,000 distinct CDR3 sequences, about 15% seen once. Material: PBMCs from blood, obtained approximately 15 days before vaccination. All receptors derive from a man in his fifties who received an inactivated influenza vaccine.

This chain links TRBV4-1 with TRBJ2-1, with TRBD2 identical over 8 bases. The V segment lost 5 bases and the J segment 6 bases; nucleotides outside the gene matches: 9. Germline CDR1 MGHRA, CDR2 YSYEKL. The CDR3 is 15 residues long. Here the CDR3 reads CASSSRGGLLNEQFF. Written as DNA, the CDR3 is TGCGCCAGCAGCTCCCGGGGGGGACTGCTCAATGAGCAGTTCTTC.

This clonotype was seen more than once but under ten times. This chain connects TRBV20-1 to TRBJ2-2; 11 nucleotides line up with TRBD2. Germline CDR1 reads DFQATT; CDR2 reads SNEGSKA (reference sequence). The CDR3 runs to 17 residues. The J segment lost 1 base and the V segment lost 3 bases, leaving 7 bases of the junction unmatched. This chain's CDR3 is CSARGKGTSGNTGELFF. In DNA, the CDR3 is TGCAGTGCTAGGGGTAAAGGGACTAGCGGGAACACCGGGGAGCTGTTTTTT.

The rearrangement uses TRBV7-9 and TRBJ1-2; D remains unclear. V was pared by 0 bases and J by 3 bases, with 11 bases between. Germline-derived CDR1 and CDR2 are SEHNR and FQNEAQ (reference sequence). The CDR3 totals 15 residues. DNA of the CDR3: TGTGCCAGCAGCTTAGCAGACGGAAGGGACTATGGCTACACCTTC. This gives the protein CASSLADGRDYGYTF.

This clonotype was seen only a few times. The chain carries TRBV20-1 and TRBJ1-1; maybe TRBD1 (5 bases). This CDR3 has 14 amino acids. In germline, CDR1 is DFQATT, CDR2 SNEGSKA (reference sequence). V lost 3 bases, J lost 0 bases, and 11 bases lay in between. DNA of the CDR3: TGCAGTGCTAGGCGGGGGGGAGTGAACACTGAAGCTTTCTTT. It yields the protein CSARRGGVNTEAFF.

This chain joins TRBV5-1 and TRBJ2-7, with D possibly TRBD1 on 5 matching bases. Trimming stripped 4 bases from V and 2 bases from J, with 19 bases between. CDR3 length: 16 amino acids. The V gene's germline CDR1 is SGHRS and CDR2 YFSETQ. The CDR3: CASSIPSRELTYEQYF. CDR3 sequence (DNA): TGCGCCAGCAGCATACCATCCAGGGAACTAACCTACGAGCAGTACTTC.

The J gene is TRBJ2-1, the V gene TRBV10-2, with 10 bases aligning to TRBD2. The germline V gene encodes CDR1 WSHSY and CDR2 SAAADI. With V trimmed by 5 bases and J by 9 bases, 7 bases remained unmatched. The CDR3 has 14 amino acids. The DNA of the CDR3 is TGCGCCAGCAGTACCCCGGGACTAGCGATTGAGCAGTTCTTC. As protein: CASSTPGLAIEQFF.

This clonotype appeared a few times. The chain links TRBV7-6 to TRBJ1-3, with D unresolved. Trimming took 7 bases from V and 0 from J, leaving 13 bases between them. In germline, CDR1 is SGHVS, CDR2 FNYEAQ. The CDR3 is 15 residues long. The CDR3 protein is CASTRGVGSGNTIYF. The CDR3, as DNA: TGTGCCAGCACCCGCGGGGTTGGCTCTGGAAACACCATATATTTT.

The rearrangement joins TRBV6-1 to TRBJ2-1; the D is unclear. The CDR3 covers 14 residues. Germline CDR1 is MNHNS and CDR2 is SASEGT. V lost 8 bases, J lost 0 bases, and 11 bases lay in between. CDR3 region: CASSNSYSYNEQFF. CDR3 nucleotide sequence: TGTGCCAGCTCAAACTCCTACTCCTACAATGAGCAGTTCTTC.

This clonotype was observed a few times. The J gene is TRBJ1-1, the V gene TRBV6-1, with a weak D call TRBD1 (5 bases). The CDR3 length is 14 residues. CDR1 is MNHNS, CDR2 SASEGT, per germline. The V and J ends lost 4 bases and 1 base respectively, with 10 bases between them. CDR3 loop: CASSAGLGNTEAFF. The DNA of the CDR3 is TGTGCCAGCAGTGCGGGACTTGGGAACACTGAAGCTTTCTTT.

The J gene is TRBJ2-3, the V gene TRBV6-1; TRBD1 matches 7 bases. The V gene end was trimmed by 5 bases and the J gene end by 1 base; junction bases not matched to a gene: 6. Germline assignment: CDR1 MNHNS and CDR2 SASEGT. The CDR3 consists of 15 residues. This chain's CDR3 is CASSQNRGGTDTQYF. The CDR3 coding sequence is TGTGCCAGCAGTCAAAACAGGGGAGGCACAGATACGCAGTATTTT.

This chain joins TRBV4-2 and TRBJ2-1; possible D gene TRBD1, 5 bases. Germline V gene data show CDR1 as LGHNA and CDR2 as YNFKEQ. The CDR3 covers 14 residues. With 2 bases removed from V and 10 bases from J, the gap between germline ends came to 15 bases. The CDR3 nucleotides read TGTGCCAGCAGCCAACGACAGAGTAGTACGGAGCAGTTCTTC. Residues: CASSQRQSSTEQFF.

V and J are TRBV5-1 and TRBJ1-1; D gene unclear. The CDR3 spans 14 residues. CDR1 and CDR2 (germline): SGHRS, YFSETQ. V was shortened by 5 bases and J by 0 bases, with 11 bases between the two germline ends. This CDR3 reads CASRPTVMNTEAFF. As DNA, the CDR3 is TGCGCCAGCAGACCCACAGTGATGAACACTGAAGCTTTCTTT.

This chain connects TRBV6-5 to TRBJ1-5, with a possible D match to TRBD1 (6 bases). There are 15 residues in the CDR3. Trimming pared 0 bases from V and 1 base from J, leaving 7 bases between. CDR1 is MNHEY, CDR2 SVGAGI, per germline. CDR3 DNA sequence: TGTGCCAGCAGTTACTCGGGGGCCAGCAATCAGCCCCAGCATTTT. Translated: CASSYSGASNQPQHF.

The table lists this clonotype with a few counts. The genes are TRBV12-3 or TRBV12-4 and TRBJ2-2; D gene uncertain. This CDR3 has 12 amino acids. The germline V and J ends were trimmed by 0 bases and 13 bases, with 9 bases remaining between them. Here the CDR3 reads CASSLAGWGLFF. In DNA, the CDR3 is TGTGCCAGCAGTTTAGCGGGGTGGGGGCTGTTTTTT.

This clonotype was observed a few times. The V call is TRBV29-1, the J call TRBJ2-5, with 11 bases aligning to TRBD2. After removal of 4 bases from V and 5 bases from J, the junction contained 12 bases not matched to a gene. Per germline, CDR1 SQVTM and CDR2 ANQGSEA. CDR3 length: 16 residues. The chain's CDR3 is CSVAGSSGRPGETQYF. The CDR3 coding sequence is TGCAGCGTTGCTGGGTCTAGCGGGAGGCCGGGGGAGACCCAGTACTTC.

This sequence joins TRBV6-1 and TRBJ2-2, with TRBD2 matching over 7 bases. CDR1 MNHNS and CDR2 SASEGT come from the germline V gene. J gave up 0 bases and V 8 bases, and 12 bases lay outside the gene matches. There are 17 residues in the CDR3. The CDR3 spells CASGSGSGTSNTGELFF. The CDR3 DNA sequence: TGTGCCAGCGGCAGCGGCAGCGGGACCTCGAACACCGGGGAGCTGTTTTTT.

This clonotype showed up many times. Here the CDR3 reads CASSQTNSPNEKLFF. CDR3 DNA sequence: TGCGCCAGCAGCCAAACGAACAGCCCTAATGAAAAACTGTTTTTT. The chain has TRBV4-3 and TRBJ1-4, with D unclear. V lost 2 bases to trimming and J lost 3 bases, with 10 bases between them. CDR1 LGHNA and CDR2 YSLEER come from the germline V gene. CDR3 length: 15 amino acids.

This chain connects TRBV5-8 to TRBJ2-1; TRBD2 aligns across 15 bases. CDR1 is SGHTS and CDR2 is YDEGEE in the germline V gene. The CDR3 spans 15 residues. Trimming took 7 bases from V and 8 from J; bases not matched to a gene: 7. CDR3 in amino acids: CASGPGLAGGHEQFF. CDR3 coding DNA: TGTGCCAGCGGCCCTGGACTAGCGGGAGGGCATGAGCAGTTCTTC.

The chain's CDR3 is CASSFSGEGYNEQFF. The CDR3 coding sequence is TGTGCCAGCAGTTTCTCTGGAGAGGGCTACAATGAGCAGTTCTTC. The chain carries TRBV12-3 or TRBV12-4 and TRBJ2-1; weak D call: TRBD2 (5 bases). Trimming cost V 3 bases and J 3 bases, with 12 bases left between them. This CDR3 comprises 15 residues.

Many counts were recorded for this clonotype. The V call is TRBV20-1, the J call TRBJ2-7; D not certain. The CDR3 has 14 amino acids. V lost 0 bases to trimming and J lost 3 bases, with 12 bases between them. Germline-derived CDR1 and CDR2 are DFQATT and SNEGSKA (reference sequence). The CDR3 DNA reads as TGCAGTGCTAGAGATAGAGCAGGCCTCTACGAGCAGTACTTC. The encoded protein is CSARDRAGLYEQYF.

This clonotype was observed a few times. This chain connects TRBV5-1 to TRBJ2-7, with 7 bases aligning to TRBD1. Per the germline V gene, CDR1 is SGHRS and CDR2 is YFSETQ. V was clipped by 6 bases and J by 3 bases; unmatched bases: 12. CDR3 length: 15 residues. DNA of the CDR3: TGCGCCAGCAAAACGGGGACAGTGGGTTACTACGAGCAGTACTTC. It yields the protein CASKTGTVGYYEQYF. Full variable domain (rest looked up from reference TRBV5-1 and TRBJ2-7): KAGVTQTPRYLIKTRGQQVTLSCSPISGHRSVSWYQQTPGQGLQFLFEYFSETQRNKGNFPGRFSGRQFSNSRSEMNVSTLELGDSALYLCASKTGTVGYYEQYFGPGTRLTVT.

This clonotype was counted ten times or more. V gene TRBV5-1 combines with J gene TRBJ2-7; 7 nucleotides match TRBD1. The CDR3 spans 14 residues. Unmatched junction bases numbered 6, after V lost 3 bases and J lost 3 bases. The germline CDR1 and CDR2 sequences are SGHRS and YFSETQ. The CDR3 nucleotides are TGCGCCAGCAGCTGGGGACAGCCAGACTACGAGCAGTACTTC. Residues: CASSWGQPDYEQYF.

The chain couples TRBV15 to TRBJ2-1, with D possibly being TRBD2 (5 bases). Germline V lookup: CDR1 LNHNV, CDR2 YYDKDF (reference sequence). This CDR3 region has 14 residues. The V and J ends lost 0 bases and 10 bases respectively, with 13 bases between them. CDR3 nucleotide sequence: TGTGCCACCAGCAGAGATCTGGCGGGTACCGAGCAGTTCTTC. It specifies CATSRDLAGTEQFF.

This clonotype was recorded at least ten times. This chain links TRBV11-2 with TRBJ2-7; 7 bases are shared with TRBD2. V gave up 0 bases and J gave up 6 bases; unmatched junction bases: 11. Germline V CDR1 and CDR2: SGHAT, FQNNGV. This CDR3 contains 16 residues. CDR3 amino acids: CASSLEFAGVVGEQYF. CDR3 sequence (DNA): TGTGCCAGCAGCTTAGAGTTTGCGGGGGTAGTGGGCGAGCAGTACTTC.

The rearrangement uses TRBV7-6 and TRBJ2-1; D call uncertain. CDR3 length: 15 residues. In germline, CDR1 is SGHVS, CDR2 FNYEAQ. V was trimmed by 2 bases and J by 3 bases, leaving 11 bases between them. CDR3 protein: CASSLRSPGYNEQFF. CDR3 coding DNA: TGTGCCAGCAGCTTACGGTCTCCGGGCTACAATGAGCAGTTCTTC.

J is TRBJ1-1 and V is TRBV20-1; D is unresolved. The CDR3 totals 10 residues. Trimming removed 7 bases at V and 5 bases at J, with 8 bases between. Germline V gene sequence: CDR1 DFQATT, CDR2 SNEGSKA (reference sequence). In nucleotides, the CDR3 is TGCAGTGGATTTGGGACTGAAGCTTTCTTT. Translation: CSGFGTEAFF.

The chain combines TRBV4-2 with TRBJ2-7, with 7 positions matching TRBD2. Losses at the gene ends were 4 bases for V and 4 bases for J; bases not matched to a gene: 10. The germline V gene has CDR1 LGHNA and CDR2 YNFKEQ. The CDR3 sequence is 15 residues long. The CDR3 spells CASSRQLATEYEQYF. The CDR3 nucleotides read TGTGCCAGCAGCCGCCAACTAGCGACAGAATACGAGCAGTACTTC.